These T cell receptor beta chains were read from a single sample in a study of blood T cell repertoires in COVID-19. Clones were read by immunoSEQ multiplex PCR, and TCRdb kept only the in-frame ones, dropping some. Of about 210,000 clones in the sample, roughly 84% were seen once. Sequenced input: PBMCs or T cells enriched from blood (not recorded which). Receptors were obtained from a man in his thirties or forties in a cohort exposed to, infected with or recovered from COVID-19 (not recorded which). Both conserved end residues are part of each CDR3. The order of the fields is D gene, V gene, clone size, J gene, CDR3 protein, CDR3 DNA. A D gene is named only where the DNA matches it firmly. Not all rows give a size; the values are once, few, many and, for expanded clones, a class.

d_gene: TRBD1; v_gene: TRBV28; abundance: -; j_gene: TRBJ1-4; CDR3aa: CASSSAGTGLSNEKLFF; CDR3nt: TGTGCCAGCAGTTCCGCCGGGACAGGTTTGTCTAATGAAAAACTGTTTTTT
d_gene: -; v_gene: TRBV5-1; abundance: few; j_gene: TRBJ1-1; CDR3aa: CASSLVRTANTEAFF; CDR3nt: TGCGCCAGCAGCTTGGTCCGGACAGCGAACACTGAAGCTTTCTTT
d_gene: -; v_gene: TRBV6-5; abundance: -; j_gene: TRBJ1-5; CDR3aa: CASSYSGGAISPQHF; CDR3nt: TGTGCCAGCAGTTATTCGGGGGGAGCAATCAGCCCCCAGCATTTT
d_gene: TRBD1; v_gene: TRBV24-1; abundance: -; j_gene: TRBJ2-7; CDR3aa: CATSDGSGGEQYF; CDR3nt: TGTGCCACCAGTGATGGATCAGGGGGCGAGCAGTACTTC
d_gene: -; v_gene: TRBV28; abundance: -; j_gene: TRBJ2-5; CDR3aa: CASRPWGVSPQGETQYF; CDR3nt: TGTGCCAGCAGACCCTGGGGGGTGAGTCCCCAGGGTGAGACCCAGTACTTC
d_gene: -; v_gene: TRBV2; abundance: -; j_gene: TRBJ1-4; CDR3aa: CASTRTENEKLFF; CDR3nt: TGTGCCAGCACTCGGACTGAGAATGAAAAACTGTTTTTT
d_gene: -; v_gene: TRBV27; abundance: -; j_gene: TRBJ1-5; CDR3aa: CASSLSGESNQPQHF; CDR3nt: TGTGCCAGCAGTTTATCGGGAGAGAGCAATCAGCCCCAGCATTTT
d_gene: TRBD1; v_gene: TRBV10-3; abundance: -; j_gene: TRBJ1-1; CDR3aa: CAISSPGQLNTEAFF; CDR3nt: TGTGCCATCAGTTCACCGGGACAGTTGAACACTGAAGCTTTCTTT
d_gene: -; v_gene: TRBV29-1; abundance: once; j_gene: TRBJ1-2; CDR3aa: CSVGQAQTINYGYTF; CDR3nt: TGCAGCGTTGGACAGGCCCAAACAATTAACTATGGCTACACCTTC
d_gene: TRBD1; v_gene: TRBV5-4; abundance: -; j_gene: TRBJ2-4; CDR3aa: CASRADREAKNIQYF; CDR3nt: TGTGCCAGCAGAGCGGACAGGGAGGCCAAAAACATTCAGTACTTC
d_gene: TRBD1; v_gene: TRBV7-3; abundance: -; j_gene: TRBJ1-1; CDR3aa: CASSLRGQGALNTEAFF; CDR3nt: TGTGCCAGCAGCTTAAGAGGACAGGGGGCCCTGAACACTGAAGCTTTCTTT
d_gene: TRBD1; v_gene: TRBV5-6; abundance: few; j_gene: TRBJ1-5; CDR3aa: CASSLGQGDSNQPQHF; CDR3nt: TGTGCCAGCAGCTTGGGACAGGGTGATAGCAATCAGCCCCAGCATTTT
d_gene: -; v_gene: TRBV27; abundance: -; j_gene: TRBJ1-1; CDR3aa: CASSLKGRPEAFF; CDR3nt: TGTGCCAGCAGTTTAAAGGGGCGTCCTGAAGCTTTCTTT
d_gene: -; v_gene: TRBV10-3; abundance: -; j_gene: TRBJ1-6; CDR3aa: CATTVAENSPLHF; CDR3nt: TGTGCCACCACAGTAGCGGAGAATTCACCCCTCCACTTT
d_gene: TRBD1; v_gene: TRBV29-1; abundance: -; j_gene: TRBJ2-3; CDR3aa: CSVGQGRDTQYF; CDR3nt: TGCAGCGTTGGACAGGGCAGAGATACGCAGTATTTT
d_gene: -; v_gene: TRBV28; abundance: -; j_gene: TRBJ2-5; CDR3aa: CATGGEQETQYF; CDR3nt: TGTGCCACCGGAGGGGAGCAAGAGACCCAGTACTTC
d_gene: TRBD2; v_gene: TRBV3-1/TRBV3-2; abundance: once; j_gene: TRBJ2-7; CDR3aa: CASSQDGGLAGGAYEQYF; CDR3nt: TGTGCCAGCAGCCAAGACGGAGGACTAGCGGGAGGTGCTTACGAGCAGTACTTC
d_gene: -; v_gene: TRBV11-2; abundance: -; j_gene: TRBJ2-7; CDR3aa: CASSDHSGTYEQYF; CDR3nt: TGTGCCAGCAGCGACCATAGCGGAACCTACGAGCAGTACTTC
d_gene: -; v_gene: TRBV28; abundance: -; j_gene: TRBJ1-1; CDR3aa: CASSSPGTPPPAFF; CDR3nt: TGTGCCAGCAGTTCTCCCGGGACTCCCCCGCCGGCTTTCTTT
d_gene: -; v_gene: TRBV9; abundance: -; j_gene: TRBJ1-3; CDR3aa: CASSALESTLSGNTIYF; CDR3nt: TGTGCCAGCAGCGCTCTGGAGAGCACTCTCTCTGGAAACACCATATATTTT
d_gene: TRBD1; v_gene: TRBV5-1; abundance: -; j_gene: TRBJ2-7; CDR3aa: CASKSTGGLYEQYF; CDR3nt: TGCGCCAGCAAATCAACAGGGGGCCTCTACGAGCAGTACTTC
d_gene: -; v_gene: TRBV29-1; abundance: -; j_gene: TRBJ1-1; CDR3aa: CSVSSGNTEAFF; CDR3nt: TGCAGCGTTTCGTCCGGGAACACTGAAGCTTTCTTT
d_gene: TRBD1; v_gene: TRBV19; abundance: once; j_gene: TRBJ2-5; CDR3aa: CASSNGQGALETQYF; CDR3nt: TGTGCCAGTAGTAACGGACAGGGGGCCCTTGAGACCCAGTACTTC
d_gene: -; v_gene: TRBV19; abundance: -; j_gene: TRBJ1-1; CDR3aa: CASSITYPADTEAFF; CDR3nt: TGTGCCAGTAGTATAACTTATCCAGCGGACACTGAAGCTTTCTTT
d_gene: -; v_gene: TRBV7-6; abundance: -; j_gene: TRBJ2-7; CDR3aa: CASSLIDSGDYEQYF; CDR3nt: TGTGCCAGCAGCTTAATCGATAGCGGAGATTACGAGCAGTACTTC
d_gene: TRBD1; v_gene: TRBV10-3; abundance: -; j_gene: TRBJ1-2; CDR3aa: CAISLGQGAYGYTF; CDR3nt: TGTGCCATCAGTCTGGGACAGGGAGCCTATGGCTACACCTTC
d_gene: TRBD1; v_gene: TRBV7-6; abundance: once; j_gene: TRBJ2-2; CDR3aa: CASTTQGEVTGELFF; CDR3nt: TGTGCCAGTACCACTCAGGGGGAAGTCACCGGGGAGCTGTTTTTT
d_gene: -; v_gene: TRBV2; abundance: -; j_gene: TRBJ1-5; CDR3aa: CASTNQGFDNQPQHF; CDR3nt: TGTGCCAGCACCAACCAGGGATTCGACAATCAGCCCCAGCATTTT
d_gene: -; v_gene: TRBV24-1; abundance: -; j_gene: TRBJ2-3; CDR3aa: CATSNLVRDTQYF; CDR3nt: TGTGCCACCAGTAATCTGGTCAGAGATACGCAGTATTTT
d_gene: TRBD1; v_gene: TRBV11-2; abundance: -; j_gene: TRBJ1-1; CDR3aa: CASSLGDRMNTEAFF; CDR3nt: TGTGCCAGCAGCTTAGGGGACAGAATGAACACTGAAGCTTTCTTT
d_gene: TRBD2; v_gene: TRBV19; abundance: -; j_gene: TRBJ2-2; CDR3aa: CASSSSGRTNTGELFF; CDR3nt: TGTGCCAGTAGTTCCAGCGGGAGGACGAACACCGGGGAGCTGTTTTTT
d_gene: -; v_gene: TRBV27; abundance: -; j_gene: TRBJ2-3; CDR3aa: CASSFLSYGHTDTQYF; CDR3nt: TGTGCCAGCAGTTTTTTGTCGTACGGTCACACAGATACGCAGTATTTT
d_gene: TRBD1; v_gene: TRBV28; abundance: -; j_gene: TRBJ1-2; CDR3aa: CASSLRDRDYTF; CDR3nt: TGTGCCAGCAGTCTCCGGGACAGGGACTACACCTTC
d_gene: -; v_gene: TRBV20-1; abundance: -; j_gene: TRBJ2-3; CDR3aa: CSASRGDTQYF; CDR3nt: TGCAGTGCTAGTAGGGGTGATACGCAGTATTTT
d_gene: -; v_gene: TRBV18; abundance: -; j_gene: TRBJ1-3; CDR3aa: CASSPSSLETGNTIYF; CDR3nt: TGTGCCAGCTCACCAAGTTCTTTAGAAACCGGAAACACCATATATTTT
d_gene: TRBD1; v_gene: TRBV6-5; abundance: once; j_gene: TRBJ2-5; CDR3aa: CASREIRGRETQYF; CDR3nt: TGTGCCAGCAGGGAGATCAGGGGGAGAGAGACCCAGTACTTC
d_gene: -; v_gene: TRBV6-6; abundance: once; j_gene: TRBJ1-2; CDR3aa: CASSPPGGNYGYTF; CDR3nt: TGTGCCAGCAGCCCCCCTGGGGGGAACTATGGCTACACCTTC
d_gene: TRBD2; v_gene: TRBV3-1/TRBV3-2; abundance: -; j_gene: TRBJ2-5; CDR3aa: CASSLGSGPRYF; CDR3nt: TGTGCCAGCAGCCTAGGTAGCGGGCCCAGGTACTTC
d_gene: -; v_gene: TRBV4-1; abundance: -; j_gene: TRBJ1-3; CDR3aa: CASSQDLGNTIYF; CDR3nt: TGCGCCAGCAGCCAAGATTTAGGAAACACCATATATTTT
d_gene: TRBD2; v_gene: TRBV5-1; abundance: -; j_gene: TRBJ2-3; CDR3aa: CASKVVAGVEDTQYF; CDR3nt: TGCGCCAGTAAGGTCGTGGCGGGAGTCGAGGATACGCAGTATTTT
d_gene: TRBD2; v_gene: TRBV6-6; abundance: -; j_gene: TRBJ2-7; CDR3aa: CASSPRGPSGDEQYF; CDR3nt: TGTGCCAGCAGCCCCCGAGGGCCTAGCGGGGACGAGCAGTACTTC
d_gene: TRBD1; v_gene: TRBV19; abundance: -; j_gene: TRBJ2-3; CDR3aa: CASSNEGRGPSDTQYF; CDR3nt: TGTGCCAGTAGTAATGAGGGCAGGGGGCCCTCAGATACGCAGTATTTT
d_gene: TRBD2; v_gene: TRBV5-4; abundance: -; j_gene: TRBJ2-5; CDR3aa: CASSLKRGSPETQYF; CDR3nt: TGTGCCAGCAGCTTAAAGCGGGGATCCCCCGAGACCCAGTACTTC
d_gene: -; v_gene: TRBV27; abundance: -; j_gene: TRBJ1-1; CDR3aa: CASGGGHRGHTEAFF; CDR3nt: TGTGCCAGCGGCGGGGGTCACAGAGGACACACTGAAGCTTTCTTT
d_gene: TRBD1; v_gene: TRBV5-1; abundance: -; j_gene: TRBJ1-3; CDR3aa: CASSLVQGSGNTIYF; CDR3nt: TGCGCCAGCAGCTTGGTACAGGGGTCCGGAAACACCATATATTTT
d_gene: -; v_gene: TRBV28; abundance: once; j_gene: TRBJ1-1; CDR3aa: CASSLSGQVNTEAFF; CDR3nt: TGTGCCAGCAGTTTATCAGGGCAGGTGAACACTGAAGCTTTCTTT
d_gene: -; v_gene: TRBV9; abundance: -; j_gene: TRBJ2-1; CDR3aa: CASSARGYEQFF; CDR3nt: TGTGCCAGCAGCGCGCGGGGTTATGAGCAGTTCTTC